These 30 T cell receptor beta chains originate from one sample sequenced in a study of T cell repertoires in cytomegalovirus infection. TCRdb re-analysed the reads in MiXCR, keeping a single row per CDR3 protein. This table has some 350,000 distinct CDR3 sequences, about 35% appearing once. No antigen has been assigned to these receptors. The specimen was cultured PBMCs, collected from culture after CMV antigen stimulation. These receptors were taken from a human donor in good health (CMV status not recorded). Some clones in this sample may be carry-over from other donors' samples.

This clonotype was recorded many times. V gene TRBV7-2 combines with J gene TRBJ2-5; 9 positions agree with TRBD2. V dropped 5 bases and J dropped 1; count of bases not matched to a gene: 8. The CDR3 is made up of 16 amino acids. Looked up from germline, CDR1 is SGHTA and CDR2 is FQGNSA. The CDR3 DNA is TGTGCCAGCAGCGCGACTAGCGGCAAACTCCAAGAGACCCAGTACTTC. This encodes CASSATSGKLQETQYF. Combining the CDR3 with reference TRBV7-2 and TRBJ2-5 gives the whole variable domain GAGVSQSPSNKVTEKGKDVELRCDPISGHTALYWYRQSLGQGLEFLIYFQGNSAPDKSGLPSDRFSAERTGGSVSTLTIQRTQQEDSAVYLCASSATSGKLQETQYFGPGTRLLVL.

This clonotype was seen a handful of times. The V and J genes are TRBV7-2 and TRBJ2-1; 7 positions agree with TRBD1. V shed 2 bases, J shed 3 bases, and the junction held 4 bases outside the gene matches. This CDR3 contains 15 residues. CDR1 SGHTA and CDR2 FQGNSA come from the germline V gene. CDR3 loop: CASSLRGTVYNEQFF. The DNA of the CDR3 is TGTGCCAGCAGCTTAAGGGGGACAGTCTACAATGAGCAGTTCTTC.

The chain joins TRBV4-2 to TRBJ2-3, with 9 positions matching TRBD2. J lost 3 bases, V lost 3 bases, and 7 bases had no gene match. The CDR3 runs to 16 residues. From germline, CDR1 is LGHNA and CDR2 YNFKEQ. The CDR3 DNA reads as TGTGCCAGCAGCCATCCCGGGACTAGCATTACAGATACGCAGTATTTT. It translates to CASSHPGTSITDTQYF.

This clonotype came up a few times. J is TRBJ1-3 and V is TRBV5-1, with unresolved D. V shed 0 bases and J shed 0 bases, with 7 bases lying between them. The germline V gene encodes CDR1 SGHRS and CDR2 YFSETQ. CDR3 length equals 15 residues. CDR3 DNA sequence: TGCGCCAGCAGCTTGGGCGACCTCTCTGGAAACACCATATATTTT. As protein: CASSLGDLSGNTIYF.

This clonotype appeared a few times. This chain's CDR3 is CASSYLIAGRTDTQYF. The CDR3 coding sequence is TGTGCCAGCAGTTATCTCATAGCGGGACGCACAGATACGCAGTATTTT. The V gene is TRBV6-2 or TRBV6-3, the J gene TRBJ2-3, with 8 bases lining up with TRBD2. V dropped 3 bases and J dropped 1; count of bases not matched to a gene: 6. Germline V gene sequence: CDR1 MNHEY, CDR2 SVGEGT. The CDR3 runs to 16 residues.

V and J are TRBV7-9 and TRBJ2-7, with D perhaps TRBD1 (6 bases). This CDR3 spans 15 amino acids. The ends were cut back, 6 bases at V and 6 bases at J, with 21 bases in the middle. Germline lookup yields CDR1 SEHNR and CDR2 FQNEAQ (reference sequence). This CDR3 reads CASSRTGTSLLEQYF. CDR3 in DNA: TGTGCCAGCAGTCGTACCGGGACATCCCTCCTCGAGCAGTACTTC.

This clonotype came up a few times. The V call is TRBV28, the J call TRBJ1-2; TRBD1 aligns across 11 bases. CDR1 is MDHEN and CDR2 is SYDVKM in the germline V gene. V gave up 7 bases and J gave up 8 bases; unmatched junction bases: 12. The CDR3 totals 15 residues. The CDR3 region is CASIKPGQGAKGYTF. DNA of the CDR3: TGTGCCAGCATTAAACCCGGACAGGGGGCAAAGGGCTACACCTTC.

V is TRBV7-9 and J is TRBJ1-1, with a tentative D call TRBD1 (5 bases). The V end lost 4 bases, the J end lost 1 base, and 7 bases lay between the germline ends. Germline lookup yields CDR1 SEHNR and CDR2 FQNEAQ (reference sequence). CDR3 length: 13 residues. The CDR3 reads CASSWGRNTEAFF. CDR3 in DNA: TGTGCCAGCAGCTGGGGGAGGAACACTGAAGCTTTCTTT.

The chain is built from TRBV12-3 or TRBV12-4 and TRBJ1-1, with D perhaps matching TRBD1 (6 bases). The CDR3 runs 15 residues. Trimming left V 7 bases short and J 2 bases short, with 17 bases between. The CDR3 is CASKGQGIQNTEAFF. DNA of the CDR3: TGTGCCAGCAAAGGCCAGGGGATCCAAAACACTGAAGCTTTCTTT.

The chain couples TRBV7-3 to TRBJ2-1; 8 bases fit TRBD2. The CDR3 has 15 amino acids. The germline gives CDR1 SGHTA, CDR2 FQGTGA. V lost 7 bases and J lost 7; bases outside the gene matches: 12. The CDR3 loop reads CASTQGSGSMNEQFF. CDR3 in DNA: TGTGCCAGCACCCAAGGGAGCGGGAGTATGAATGAGCAGTTCTTC.

This chain connects TRBV7-2 to TRBJ2-7; D not certain. Germline V gene lookup returns CDR1 SGHTA and CDR2 FQGNSA. V gave up 1 base and J gave up 0 bases, with 7 bases separating them. The length of the CDR3 is 14 residues. The CDR3 DNA reads TGTGCCAGCAGCTTAGGGCCATACTCCTACGAGCAGTACGTC. Translated, it gives CASSLGPYSYEQYV.

The chain uses TRBV5-6 and TRBJ2-5; perhaps TRBD2 as D (5 bases). Trimming removed 2 bases at V and 5 bases at J, with 13 bases between. CDR3 length: 14 amino acids. Germline CDR1 and CDR2: SGHDT and YYEEEE. The CDR3 protein is CASSFPEGAETQYF. The CDR3 DNA reads TGTGCCAGCAGCTTCCCTGAGGGCGCGGAGACCCAGTACTTC.

The V gene is TRBV7-2, the J gene TRBJ2-5; D is uncertain. The CDR3 is made up of 14 amino acids. The V end was cut by 1 base, the J end by 12 bases, with 18 bases between. Per germline, CDR1 SGHTA and CDR2 FQGNSA. CDR3 sequence: CASSLVVMAQYEYF. The CDR3 DNA sequence: TGTGCCAGCAGCTTAGTCGTAATGGCGCAGTACGAGTACTTC.

The CDR3 sequence is CASSIEGTSGEFF. The CDR3 nucleotides are TGTGCCAGTAGTATAGAGGGGACTAGCGGGGAGTTCTTC. The V and J genes are TRBV19 and TRBJ2-1; TRBD2 matches at 13 bases. The junction had 1 base not matched to a gene; V was cut back by 0 bases and J by 14 bases. In germline, CDR1 is LNHDA, CDR2 SQIVND (reference sequence). The CDR3 sequence is 13 residues long. The full variable domain, with the rest looked up from reference TRBV19 and TRBJ2-1, is DGGITQSPKYLFRKEGQNVTLSCEQNLNHDAMYWYRQDPGQGLRLIYYSQIVNDFQKGDIAEGYSVSREKKESFPLTVTSAQKNPTAFYLCASSIEGTSGEFFGPGTRLTVL.

This clonotype occurred a few times. V and J are TRBV7-2 and TRBJ1-5, with 7 bases aligning to TRBD1. The CDR3 totals 15 residues. Trimming cost V 2 bases and J 6 bases; bases outside gene matches: 7. From germline, CDR1 is SGHTA and CDR2 FQGNSA. CDR3 nucleotide sequence: TGTGCCAGCAGCTTACGGACAGGTGACCGTCAGCCCCAGCATTTT. This encodes CASSLRTGDRQPQHF.

This clonotype was detected once. The chain combines TRBV19 with TRBJ2-1; maybe TRBD2 (6 bases). Trimming removed 1 base from V and 2 bases from J, with 12 bases in between. Per germline, CDR1 LNHDA and CDR2 SQIVND (reference sequence). This CDR3 has 16 amino acids. Here the CDR3 DNA reads TGTGCCAGTAGTATAGCGGTAGCGGATACCTACAATGAGCAGTTCTTC. Its translation is CASSIAVADTYNEQFF. The entire variable domain, with the rest obtained from reference TRBV19 and TRBJ2-1, is as follows: DGGITQSPKYLFRKEGQNVTLSCEQNLNHDAMYWYRQDPGQGLRLIYYSQIVNDFQKGDIAEGYSVSREKKESFPLTVTSAQKNPTAFYLCASSIAVADTYNEQFFGPGTRLTVL.

The rearrangement uses TRBV18 and TRBJ1-4; 7 nucleotides agree with TRBD1. The germline V gene has CDR1 KGHSH and CDR2 LQKENI. Unmatched junction bases numbered 9, after V lost 6 bases and J lost 8 bases. The CDR3 is 14 residues long. CDR3 bases: TGTGCCAGCTCCCTAAGACAGGGTCGCGAAAAACTGTTTTTT. It specifies CASSLRQGREKLFF.

This clonotype showed up just a few times. The rearrangement joins TRBV6-5 to TRBJ2-3; 9 bases map to TRBD2. The V segment lost 2 bases and the J segment 6 bases; nucleotides outside the gene matches: 6. CDR3 length: 15 amino acids. Germline loops: CDR1 MNHEY, CDR2 SVGAGI. This chain's CDR3 is CASSYVLAGTDTQYF. Here the CDR3 DNA reads TGTGCCAGCAGTTACGTTCTAGCGGGAACGGATACGCAGTATTTT.

J is TRBJ2-5 and V is TRBV18; a weak D match, TRBD1 (6 bases). Germline V gene sequence: CDR1 KGHSH, CDR2 LQKENI. CDR3 length: 15 amino acids. V was pared by 0 bases and J by 3 bases, with 11 bases between. The CDR3 region has the DNA TGTGCCAGCTCACCACCGGGAAGGACAGAAGAGACCCAGTACTTC. It is translated as CASSPPGRTEETQYF.

This clonotype was seen more than once but under ten times. This chain links TRBV24-1 with TRBJ1-2; D is undetermined. Germline assignment: CDR1 KGHDR and CDR2 SFDVKD. Trimming cost V 4 bases and J 2 bases, with 7 bases left between them. This CDR3 has 13 amino acids. This chain's CDR3 is CATSETRNYGYTF. For the CDR3, the DNA is TGTGCCACCAGTGAGACGAGGAACTATGGCTACACCTTC.

The gene calls are TRBV24-1 and TRBJ2-7, with D perhaps matching TRBD2 (7 bases). This CDR3 spans 15 amino acids. V was shortened by 4 bases and J by 2 bases, with 14 bases between the two germline ends. Germline V CDR1 and CDR2: KGHDR, SFDVKD. This chain's CDR3 is CATSDPRGGTYEQYF. The CDR3 region has the DNA TGTGCCACCAGTGACCCGAGGGGGGGGACCTACGAGCAGTACTTC.

V and J are TRBV6-1 and TRBJ2-1; 12 nucleotides align to TRBD2. Trimming removed 2 bases from V and 12 bases from J; junction bases left unmatched: 14. The CDR3 length is 17 residues. Per the germline V gene, CDR1 is MNHNS and CDR2 is SASEGT. The CDR3 is CASSEPGLAGGRDVQFF. The CDR3 coding sequence is TGTGCCAGCAGTGAACCCGGTCTAGCGGGAGGGAGGGACGTGCAGTTCTTC.

This clonotype was seen a few times. The chain employs TRBV20-1 and TRBJ1-4; D not resolved. The CDR3 is 15 amino acids. Trimming shortened V by 0 bases and J by 0 bases, and 8 bases separated the two germline ends. CDR1 DFQATT and CDR2 SNEGSKA come from the germline V gene (reference sequence). The CDR3 protein is CSARDIAATNEKLFF. CDR3 DNA sequence: TGCAGTGCTAGAGATATAGCAGCAACTAATGAAAAACTGTTTTTT.

This sequence joins TRBV7-2 and TRBJ2-5; no reliable D call. The CDR3 has 14 residues. Germline assignment: CDR1 SGHTA and CDR2 FQGNSA. The V end was cut by 5 bases, the J end by 4 bases, with 14 bases between. CDR3: CASSPTPARETQYF. CDR3 nucleotide sequence: TGTGCCAGCAGCCCCACCCCGGCAAGAGAGACCCAGTACTTC.

Ten or more counts support this clonotype. The chain recombines TRBV7-2 with TRBJ1-6; 9 nucleotides agree with TRBD1. The germline V gene encodes CDR1 SGHTA and CDR2 FQGNSA. CDR3 length: 15 residues. Unmatched junction bases numbered 7, after V lost 5 bases and J lost 8 bases. The CDR3 reads CASSLYRDRDSPLHF. The CDR3 nucleotides are TGTGCCAGCAGCCTATACCGGGACAGGGATTCACCCCTCCACTTT.

V and J are TRBV2 and TRBJ2-7; 7 positions agree with TRBD1. The trim removed 7 bases at V and 4 bases at J, leaving 4 bases unmatched. From germline, CDR1 is SNHLY and CDR2 FYNNEI. The CDR3 length is 12 residues. The CDR3 region is CASTTGVYEQYF. For the CDR3, the DNA is TGTGCCAGCACAACAGGGGTTTACGAGCAGTACTTC.

In its sample, this clonotype was seen a few times. The chain combines TRBV7-2 with TRBJ2-5; tentatively, D is TRBD1 or TRBD2 (6 bases each). CDR1 and CDR2 from the germline V gene are SGHTA and FQGNSA. Trimming left V 2 bases short and J 4 bases short, with 20 bases between. The CDR3 spans 17 residues. The CDR3 nucleotides are TGTGCCAGCAGCTTATATAGGGGGGCAACATTAGGAGAGACCCAGTACTTC. It is translated as CASSLYRGATLGETQYF. The full variable domain, with the rest looked up from reference TRBV7-2 and TRBJ2-5, is GAGVSQSPSNKVTEKGKDVELRCDPISGHTALYWYRQSLGQGLEFLIYFQGNSAPDKSGLPSDRFSAERTGGSVSTLTIQRTQQEDSAVYLCASSLYRGATLGETQYFGPGTRLLVL.

This clonotype has only a few counts. The J gene is TRBJ2-3, the V gene TRBV13, with D perhaps TRBD2 (5 bases). The CDR3 loop spans 13 amino acids. Between the trimmed V and J ends, which lost 5 bases and 2 bases, there was a span of 8 bases. Germline loops: CDR1 PRHDT, CDR2 FYEKMQ (reference sequence). The CDR3 nucleotides read TGTGCCAGCAGCCAGCTAGCCACAGATACGCAGTATTTT. It specifies CASSQLATDTQYF.

The rearrangement joins TRBV7-4 to TRBJ1-1; D is unresolved. V dropped 1 base and J dropped 7 bases, with 10 bases sitting between them. There are 13 residues in the CDR3. CDR1 is SGHVT, CDR2 SQSDAQ, per germline. CDR3 residues: CASSLVSLGEAFF. DNA for the CDR3: TGTGCCAGCAGCTTAGTCTCGTTGGGTGAAGCTTTCTTT.

The CDR3 DNA sequence: TGTGCCAGTCACGCCCTGGGAGCCAAAAACATTCAGTACTTC. Protein product: CASHALGAKNIQYF. The chain recombines TRBV27 with TRBJ2-4; no clear D gene. CDR1 is MNHEY, CDR2 SMNVEV, per germline (reference sequence). The ends were cut back, 9 bases at V and 0 bases at J, with 12 bases in the middle. The CDR3 is 14 residues long.